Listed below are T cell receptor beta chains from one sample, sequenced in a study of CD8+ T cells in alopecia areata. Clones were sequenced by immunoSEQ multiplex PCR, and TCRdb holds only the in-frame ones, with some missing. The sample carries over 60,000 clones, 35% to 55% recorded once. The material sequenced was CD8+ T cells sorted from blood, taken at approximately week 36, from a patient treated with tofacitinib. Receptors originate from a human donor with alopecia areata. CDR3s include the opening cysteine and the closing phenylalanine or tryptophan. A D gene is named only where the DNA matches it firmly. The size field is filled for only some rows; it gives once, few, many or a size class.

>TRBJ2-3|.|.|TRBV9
TGTGCCAGCAGCGCGGAAGTAGGTGGGGCAGATACGCAGTATTTT
CASSAEVGGADTQYF
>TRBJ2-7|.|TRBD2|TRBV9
TGTGCCAGCAGCGTAGGTCGGCTAGCGGGCTCGTACGAGCAGTACTTC
CASSVGRLAGSYEQYF
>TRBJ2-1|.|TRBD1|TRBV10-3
TGTGCCATCAGTGAGCGGGAATTCGACAGGGGTAGTGAGCAGTTCTTC
CAISEREFDRGSEQFF
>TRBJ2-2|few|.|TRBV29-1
TGCAGCGTTTGGGTCGGGGAGCTGTTTTTT
CSVWVGELFF
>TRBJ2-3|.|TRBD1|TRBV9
TGTGCCAGCAGCTTGCGACAGGGAGACCAGGCTGCGGCAGATACGCAGTATTTT
CASSLRQGDQAAADTQYF
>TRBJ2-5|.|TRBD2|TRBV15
TGTGCCACCAGCCCAACCAGGACTAGCGGAGTCGAGACCCAGTACTTC
CATSPTRTSGVETQYF
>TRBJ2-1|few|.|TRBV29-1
TGCAGCGTCCCGGGACACTTTTACAATGAGCAGTTCTTC
CSVPGHFYNEQFF
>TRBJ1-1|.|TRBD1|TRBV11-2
TGTGCCAGCAGACCGGCAGGGGGCAACACTGAAGCTTTCTTT
CASRPAGGNTEAFF
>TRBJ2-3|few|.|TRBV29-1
TGCAGCGTTCCGGCTGATCGGAATACGCAGTATTTT
CSVPADRNTQYF
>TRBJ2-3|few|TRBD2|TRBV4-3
TGCGCCAGCAGCCCGCGAGGCGGACTAGCGGACACAGATACGCAGTATTTT
CASSPRGGLADTDTQYF
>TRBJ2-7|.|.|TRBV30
TGTGCCTGGAGTCTGGATTCCTCCTACGAGCAGTACTTC
CAWSLDSSYEQYF
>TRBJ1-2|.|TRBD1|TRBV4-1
TGCGCCAGCAGCCAATCGGGAGGGGGCGCCCATGGCTACACCTTC
CASSQSGGGAHGYTF
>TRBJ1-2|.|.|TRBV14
TGTGCCAGCAGCCAAGTGACAGCTTATGGCTACACCTTC
CASSQVTAYGYTF
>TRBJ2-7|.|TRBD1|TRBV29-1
TGCAGCGTAGGGACAGGGGCGACCTACGAGCAGTACTTC
CSVGTGATYEQYF
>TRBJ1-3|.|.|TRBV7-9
TGTGCCAGCAGCCGGCCCAGAGGCACCATATATTTT
CASSRPRGTIYF
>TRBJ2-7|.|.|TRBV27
TGTGCCAGCAGTTTCAAAGGGCCCTCCTACGAGCAGTACTTC
CASSFKGPSYEQYF
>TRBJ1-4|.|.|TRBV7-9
TGTGCCGGCGGCCCCATAGGCGAAAAACTGTTTTTT
CAGGPIGEKLFF
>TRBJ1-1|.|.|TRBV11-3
TGTGCCAGCAGCTTCGGTCGGGGAGACACTGAAGCTTTCTTT
CASSFGRGDTEAFF
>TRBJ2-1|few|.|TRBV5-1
TGCGCCAGCAGCTTGGCCCGGGGCGGGAATGAGCAGTTCTTC
CASSLARGGNEQFF
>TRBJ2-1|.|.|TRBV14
TGTGCCAGCAGCCAATACAAGCATGGCTCCTACAATGAGCAGTTCTTC
CASSQYKHGSYNEQFF
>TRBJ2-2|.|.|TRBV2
TGTGCCAGCAGTGGTAGTCGCGGGGAGCTGTTTTTT
CASSGSRGELFF
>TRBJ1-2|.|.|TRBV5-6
TGTGCCAGCAGCTTGGCCGGTGGCAACTATGGCTACACCTTC
CASSLAGGNYGYTF
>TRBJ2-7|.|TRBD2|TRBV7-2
TGTGCCAGCAGCTTTCCCGGGAGGCCGACGTACGAGCAGTACTTC
CASSFPGRPTYEQYF
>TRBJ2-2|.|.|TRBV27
TGTGCCAGCAGTTTGAACACCGGGGAGCTGTTTTTT
CASSLNTGELFF
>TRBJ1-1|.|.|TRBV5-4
TGTGCCAGCAGCCCACCCTCCGGGGGTCCGGACACTGAAGCTTTCTTT
CASSPPSGGPDTEAFF
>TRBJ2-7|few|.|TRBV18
TGTGCCAGCTCACCGGGGGGCCTCTCTCCGGGCCCCCTCCTTAGGGAGCAGTACTTC
CASSPGGLSPGPLLREQYF
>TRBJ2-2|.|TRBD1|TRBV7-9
TGTGCCAGCAGCTTAGCCGACAGGGGGCCCATCGGCGGGGAGCTGTTTTTT
CASSLADRGPIGGELFF
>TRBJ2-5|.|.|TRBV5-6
TGTGCCAGCAGCTTTAGGGCTAGTGAGCACTTC
CASSFRASEHF
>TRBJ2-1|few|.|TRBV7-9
TGTGCCAGCAGCACGACAGGCGGGGATGAGCAGTTCTTC
CASSTTGGDEQFF
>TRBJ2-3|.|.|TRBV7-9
TGTGCCAGCAGCCCAGGGGAGGGTAGCGGACGCACAGATACGCAGTATTTT
CASSPGEGSGRTDTQYF
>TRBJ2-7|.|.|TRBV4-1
TGCGCCAGCAGCCAAGAGTTAGGGGGGCCTCTTGTGGGCGAGCAGTACTTC
CASSQELGGPLVGEQYF
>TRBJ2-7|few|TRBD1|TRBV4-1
TGCGCCAGCAGCCAGACCGGGACAGGGTACTTCGAGCAGTACTTC
CASSQTGTGYFEQYF
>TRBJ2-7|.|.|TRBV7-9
TGTGCCAGCAGCCTCGACCTCCGCGAGCAGTACTTC
CASSLDLREQYF
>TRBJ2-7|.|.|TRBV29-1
TGCAGCGTTGAGGGGGAGGCTCCCTACGAGCAGTACTTC
CSVEGEAPYEQYF
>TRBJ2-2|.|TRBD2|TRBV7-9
TGTGCCAGCAGCTCAACACTAGCGGGAGGCCCCGGGGAGCTGTTTTTT
CASSSTLAGGPGELFF
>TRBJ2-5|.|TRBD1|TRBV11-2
TGTGCCAGCAGCTTAACGCGGACAGGGCTGAAGACCCAGTACTTC
CASSLTRTGLKTQYF
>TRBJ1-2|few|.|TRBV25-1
TGTGCCAGCAGTGGCGGAGGGCCGAGTGGTGGCTACACCTTC
CASSGGGPSGGYTF
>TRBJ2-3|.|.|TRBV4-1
TGCGCCAGCAGCCAAGTGCAGACTAGTGCAGATACGCAGTATTTT
CASSQVQTSADTQYF
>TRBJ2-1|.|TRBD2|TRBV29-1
TGCAGCCACCAACCCAGCGGGGCCTACAATGAGCAGTTCTTC
CSHQPSGAYNEQFF
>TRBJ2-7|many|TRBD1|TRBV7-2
TGTGCCAGCAGCTTAGACCCCGGGACAGGCAGTGAGCAGTACTTC
CASSLDPGTGSEQYF
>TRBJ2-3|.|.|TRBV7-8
TGTGCCAGCAGCTTAGCCGCCCTCACAGATACGCAGTATTTT
CASSLAALTDTQYF
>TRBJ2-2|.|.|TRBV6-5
.
CASSSSGDSTGELFF
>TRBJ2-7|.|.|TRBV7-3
TGTGCCAGCAGCAGTGGTGGCAATTACTACGAGCAGTACTTC
CASSSGGNYYEQYF